Presented here are 14 T cell receptor beta chains from one specimen sequenced in a study of blood T cell repertoires in COVID-19. Sequenced by immunoSEQ multiplex PCR; TCRdb stores in-frame clones only, minus some. The data contain approximately 84,000 clones, 83% of them singletons. The specimen was peripheral blood. These receptors were taken from a woman of 80 years or more with acute or convalescent COVID-19.

The chain employs TRBV20-1 and TRBJ1-4, with 7 bases aligning to TRBD1. CDR1 and CDR2 from the germline V gene are DFQATT and SNEGSKA (reference sequence). V trimming: 3 bases; J trimming: 8 bases; junction bases outside the gene matches: 12. This CDR3 is 15 amino acids long. CDR3 residues: CSASWQGGGIEKLFF. CDR3 in DNA: TGCAGTGCTAGTTGGCAGGGGGGCGGAATCGAAAAACTGTTTTTT.

The gene calls are TRBV5-1 and TRBJ2-1; 8 positions agree with TRBD2. Germline CDR1 SGHRS, CDR2 YFSETQ. The CDR3 runs to 13 residues. V shed 4 bases and J 13 bases; nucleotides not matched to a gene: 10. The CDR3 sequence is CASSVMGLEVQFF. CDR3 nucleotides: TGCGCCAGCAGCGTGATGGGACTAGAAGTTCAGTTCTTC. Full variable domain (rest looked up from reference TRBV5-1 and TRBJ2-1): KAGVTQTPRYLIKTRGQQVTLSCSPISGHRSVSWYQQTPGQGLQFLFEYFSETQRNKGNFPGRFSGRQFSNSRSEMNVSTLELGDSALYLCASSVMGLEVQFFGPGTRLTVL.

This chain links TRBV7-3 with TRBJ2-1; 8 nucleotides match TRBD2. Germline V CDR1 and CDR2: SGHTA, FQGTGA. This CDR3 has 17 residues. The V and J ends lost 4 bases and 1 base, in that order; junction bases with no gene match: 9. This CDR3 reads CASSSRVSGSSYNEQFF. The DNA of the CDR3 is TGTGCCAGCAGCTCACGGGTGAGCGGGAGTTCCTACAATGAGCAGTTCTTC.

This clone has just one count. Other DNA variants within this sample encode the same CDR3. The rearrangement links TRBV18 to TRBJ2-5; tentatively, D is TRBD2 (6 bases). There are 14 residues in the CDR3. V lost 0 bases and J lost 5, with 10 bases in between. Germline loops: CDR1 KGHSH, CDR2 LQKENI. The CDR3 DNA reads TGTGCCAGCTCACCACCGGGGAGCGGGGAGACCCAGTACTTC. It codes for CASSPPGSGETQYF.

This chain uses TRBV19 with TRBJ1-2; the D is unclear. CDR3 length: 11 amino acids. Trimming took 2 bases from V and 5 from J, leaving 3 bases between them. Germline V lookup: CDR1 LNHDA, CDR2 SQIVND (reference sequence). In DNA form, the CDR3 reads TGTGCCAGTAGTATACGGTATGGCTACACCTTC. This encodes CASSIRYGYTF.

This chain uses TRBV19 with TRBJ2-1, with D perhaps TRBD1 (6 bases). Deletions cut 3 bases from V and 9 bases from J, with 18 bases between. There are 15 residues in the CDR3. CDR1 LNHDA and CDR2 SQIVND come from the germline V gene (reference sequence). The CDR3 bases are TGTGCCAGTAGTATTAGGGGCAGGGGTGTCATTGAGCAGTTCTTC. It specifies CASSIRGRGVIEQFF.

The chain joins TRBV6-5 to TRBJ1-5; D gene ambiguous. The CDR3 is 14 residues long. V lost 7 bases and J lost 6, with 16 bases in between. The germline V gene encodes CDR1 MNHEY and CDR2 SVGAGI. CDR3 bases: TGTGCCAGCACCGAGCCCCTAGAGGGTCAGCCCCAGCATTTT. Protein product: CASTEPLEGQPQHF.

CDR3 DNA sequence: TGTGCCAGCAGCAAACACAGCCCGACCAAAGAGACCCAGTACTTC. Translating it yields CASSKHSPTKETQYF. This chain links TRBV21-1 with TRBJ2-5; TRBD1 was called by the table and not checked on the DNA. TRBV21-1 constitutes a pseudogene. The CDR3 is made up of 15 amino acids.

The genes are TRBV5-5 and TRBJ1-1; TRBD1 matches at 8 bases. This CDR3 has 13 residues. V gave up 4 bases and J gave up 4 bases; unmatched junction bases: 3. Germline loops: CDR1 SGHKS, CDR2 YYEKEE (reference sequence). The CDR3 here is CASSNDRGTEAFF. In DNA, the CDR3 is TGTGCCAGCAGCAACGACAGGGGCACTGAAGCTTTCTTT.

This chain joins TRBV4-1 and TRBJ2-2; no clear D. The V gene's germline CDR1 is MGHRA and CDR2 YSYEKL. CDR3 size: 18 residues. The germline V and J ends were trimmed by 2 bases and 1 base, with 17 bases remaining between them. The CDR3 nucleotides are TGCGCCAGCAGCCAATTATATTCTAAAGAAATGAACACCGGGGAGCTGTTTTTT. Translating it yields CASSQLYSKEMNTGELFF.

The chain links TRBV11-2 to TRBJ1-3; D uncertain. Germline V lookup: CDR1 SGHAT, CDR2 FQNNGV. The CDR3 sequence is 16 residues long. The V end lost 4 bases, the J end lost 0 bases, and 13 bases lay between the germline ends. The CDR3 DNA reads TGTGCCAGCAGCTCCATGTACTCGGGCTCTGGAAACACCATATATTTT. Its translation: CASSSMYSGSGNTIYF.

This clone was seen only a few times. The chain carries TRBV24-1 and TRBJ2-5; TRBD2 matches 10 bases. Germline V CDR1 and CDR2: KGHDR, SFDVKD. The CDR3 has 14 amino acids. V dropped 9 bases and J dropped 4; count of bases not matched to a gene: 7. This chain's CDR3 is CATQPAGGRETQYF. CDR3 nucleotides: TGTGCCACCCAGCCAGCGGGAGGGAGAGAGACCCAGTACTTC.

The chain employs TRBV11-2 and TRBJ1-1, with 9 bases fitting TRBD1. Germline assignment: CDR1 SGHAT and CDR2 FQNNGV. V lost 7 bases to trimming and J lost 2 bases; unmatched junction nucleotides: 5. The CDR3 is 14 amino acids. CDR3 bases: TGTGCCAGCACCAAACAGGGGGCAAACACTGAAGCTTTCTTT. Amino acids: CASTKQGANTEAFF.

The sample holds a few counts of this clone. The gene calls are TRBV29-1 and TRBJ2-2, with a possible D match to TRBD1 (6 bases). From germline, CDR1 is SQVTM and CDR2 ANQGSEA. Trimming pared 6 bases from V and 0 bases from J, leaving 11 bases between. The CDR3 spans 14 residues. The CDR3 DNA reads as TGCAGCGTAGTTGACAGGCCGAACACCGGGGAGCTGTTTTTT. Translated: CSVVDRPNTGELFF.